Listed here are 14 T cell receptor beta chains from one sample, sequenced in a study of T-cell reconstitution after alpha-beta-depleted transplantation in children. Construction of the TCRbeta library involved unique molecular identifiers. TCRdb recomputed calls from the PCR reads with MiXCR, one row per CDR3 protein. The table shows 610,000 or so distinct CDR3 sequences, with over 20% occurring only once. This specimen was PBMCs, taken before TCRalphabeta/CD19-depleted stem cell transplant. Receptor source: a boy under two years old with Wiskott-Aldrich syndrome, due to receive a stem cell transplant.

CDR3 DNA sequence: TGCGCCAGCAGCTTGGGGACTGGCGGGGAGCTGTTTTTT. This encodes CASSLGTGGELFF. The V call is TRBV5-1, the J call TRBJ2-2; tentative D call: TRBD2 (5 bases). The V gene's germline CDR1 is SGHRS and CDR2 YFSETQ. The CDR3 is made up of 13 amino acids. V shed 0 bases and J shed 7 bases, with 7 bases lying between them.

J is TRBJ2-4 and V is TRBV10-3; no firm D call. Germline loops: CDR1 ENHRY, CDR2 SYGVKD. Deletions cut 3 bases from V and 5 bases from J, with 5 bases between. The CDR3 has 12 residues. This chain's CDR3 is CAISDPENIQYF. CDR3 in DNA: TGTGCCATCAGTGACCCCGAAAACATTCAGTACTTC.

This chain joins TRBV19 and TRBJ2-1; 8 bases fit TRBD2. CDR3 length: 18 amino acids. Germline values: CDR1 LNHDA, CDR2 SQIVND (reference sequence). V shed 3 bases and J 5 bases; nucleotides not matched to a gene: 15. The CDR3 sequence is CASSMGLGYGGVNNEQFF. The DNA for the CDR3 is TGTGCCAGTAGTATGGGACTAGGCTACGGGGGGGTGAACAATGAGCAGTTCTTC.

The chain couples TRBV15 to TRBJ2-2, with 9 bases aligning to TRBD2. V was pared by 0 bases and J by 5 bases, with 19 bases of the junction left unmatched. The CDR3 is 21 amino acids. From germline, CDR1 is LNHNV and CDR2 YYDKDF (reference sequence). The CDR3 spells CATSRDRGALAGRGKTGELFF. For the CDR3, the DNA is TGTGCCACCAGCAGAGATAGGGGCGCGCTAGCGGGACGGGGAAAAACCGGGGAGCTGTTTTTT.

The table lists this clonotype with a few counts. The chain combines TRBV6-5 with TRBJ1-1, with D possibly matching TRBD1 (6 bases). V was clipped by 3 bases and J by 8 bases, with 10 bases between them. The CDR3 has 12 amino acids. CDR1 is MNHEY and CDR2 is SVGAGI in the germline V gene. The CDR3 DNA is TGTGCCAGCAGTTATTCGGGACAAGAAGCTTTCTTT. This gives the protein CASSYSGQEAFF.

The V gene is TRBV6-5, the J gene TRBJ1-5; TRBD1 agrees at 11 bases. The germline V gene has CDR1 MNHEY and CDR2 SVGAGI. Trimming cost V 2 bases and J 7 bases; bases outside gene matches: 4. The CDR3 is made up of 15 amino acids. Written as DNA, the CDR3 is TGTGCCAGCAGTTACGTGGGACAGGGGGGACAGCCCCAGCATTTT. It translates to CASSYVGQGGQPQHF.

CDR3 in amino acids: CASSLGVPRGTDTQYF. DNA of the CDR3: TGCGCCAGCAGCTTGGGCGTACCTCGGGGCACAGATACGCAGTATTTT. This chain joins TRBV5-1 and TRBJ2-3; D unresolved. The CDR3 has 16 amino acids. From germline, CDR1 is SGHRS and CDR2 YFSETQ. The ends were cut back, 0 bases at V and 1 base at J, with 12 bases in the middle.

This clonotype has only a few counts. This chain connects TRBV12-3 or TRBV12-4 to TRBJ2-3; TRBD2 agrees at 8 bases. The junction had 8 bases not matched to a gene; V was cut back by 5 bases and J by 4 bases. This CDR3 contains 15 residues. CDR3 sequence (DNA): TGTGCCAGCAGTCGGTCCGGGACTAGGTCAGATACGCAGTATTTT. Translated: CASSRSGTRSDTQYF.

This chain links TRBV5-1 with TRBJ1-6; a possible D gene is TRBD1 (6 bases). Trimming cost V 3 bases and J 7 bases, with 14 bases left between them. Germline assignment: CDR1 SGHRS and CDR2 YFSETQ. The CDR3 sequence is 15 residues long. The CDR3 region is CASSSAAGENSPLHF. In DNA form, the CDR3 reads TGCGCCAGCAGCTCTGCGGCAGGGGAGAATTCACCCCTCCACTTT.

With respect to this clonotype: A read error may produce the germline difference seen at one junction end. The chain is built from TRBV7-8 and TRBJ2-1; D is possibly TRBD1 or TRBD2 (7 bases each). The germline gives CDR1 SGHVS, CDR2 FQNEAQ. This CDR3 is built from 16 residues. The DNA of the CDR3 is TGTGCCAGCAGCTTCTTCAACAGGGGACTAAACAATCAGCAGTTCTTC. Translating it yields CASSFFNRGLNNQQFF.

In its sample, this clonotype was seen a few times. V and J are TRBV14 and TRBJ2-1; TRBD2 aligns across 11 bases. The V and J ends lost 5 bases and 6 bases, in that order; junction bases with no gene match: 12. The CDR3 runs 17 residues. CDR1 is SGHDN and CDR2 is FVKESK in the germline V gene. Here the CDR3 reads CASSSYSGRAQGNEQFF. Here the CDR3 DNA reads TGTGCCAGCAGCTCCTATAGCGGGAGGGCCCAGGGCAATGAGCAGTTCTTC.

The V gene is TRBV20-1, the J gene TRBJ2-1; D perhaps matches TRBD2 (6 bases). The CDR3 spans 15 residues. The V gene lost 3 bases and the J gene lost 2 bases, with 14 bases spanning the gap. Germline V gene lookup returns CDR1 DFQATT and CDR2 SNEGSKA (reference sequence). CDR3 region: CSARAGPRAYNEQFF. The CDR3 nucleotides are TGCAGTGCTAGGGCGGGACCGAGGGCCTACAATGAGCAGTTCTTC.

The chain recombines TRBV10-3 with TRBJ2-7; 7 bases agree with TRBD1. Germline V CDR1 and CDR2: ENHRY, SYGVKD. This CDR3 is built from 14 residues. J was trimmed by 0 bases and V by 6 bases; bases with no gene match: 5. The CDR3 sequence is CAISPDRDSYEQYF. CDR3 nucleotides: TGTGCCATCAGCCCTGACAGGGACTCCTACGAGCAGTACTTC.

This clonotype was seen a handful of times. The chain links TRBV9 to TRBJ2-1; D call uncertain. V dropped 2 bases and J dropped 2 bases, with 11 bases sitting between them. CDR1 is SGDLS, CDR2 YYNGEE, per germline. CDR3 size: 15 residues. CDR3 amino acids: CASSVRSATYNEQFF. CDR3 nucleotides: TGTGCCAGCAGCGTGAGGTCCGCAACCTACAATGAGCAGTTCTTC. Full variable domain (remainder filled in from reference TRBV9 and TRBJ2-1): DSGVTQTPKHLITATGQRVTLRCSPRSGDLSVYWYQQSLDQGLQFLIQYYNGEERAKGNILERFSAQQFPDLHSELNLSSLELGDSALYFCASSVRSATYNEQFFGPGTRLTVL.